This T cell receptor (beta chain) was identified in a study of Ad26.COV2.S vaccination and SARS-CoV-2 variants (dated by TCRdb to the early 2020s). Regarding the research as a whole: Vaccine-arm donors were drawn from COV1001, a multicentre, randomized, double-blind, placebo-controlled phase I-IIa trial of Ad26.COV2.S in healthy adults. Ad26.COV2.S was administered intramuscularly at a dose of 5x10^10 or 1x10^11 viral particles, either as one shot or as two shots given 56 days apart. TCRbeta repertoire sequencing was used to assess the specificity and breadth of SARS-CoV-2-reactive T cell receptors after Ad26.COV2.S vaccination. A total of about 30 samples were included in the TCR-sequenced set, comprising approximately 20 Ad26.COV2.S vaccine recipients, 5 placebo recipients and 8 SARS-CoV-2 convalescent individuals. Trial participants were randomized into five groups of five: low-dose or high-dose Ad26.COV2.S given once or twice, or placebo on both occasions. Investigators did not know the trial group allocation while performing experiments and assessing outcomes. The research as a whole found: Higher spike-specific TCR breadth was observed in Ad26.COV2.S recipients than in placebo recipients (P = 0.0014). Non-spike TCR breadth was comparable between vaccine and placebo recipients, consistent with the vaccine containing only spike. Substantial breadth of spike-specific CD8+ and CD4+ T cell responses was reported after vaccination. Comparing responses between vaccine doses or regimens was not something the study was powered to do. It was noted by the authors that total T cell responses may have been underestimated by the TCR breadth and depth analyses.

On this clone itself: Which antigen it targets is not known. It has no much larger one-base neighbor in the sample; base qualities were not kept.

V is reduced by 0 bases and J by 0 bases, leaving a spacing of 5 bases between them. The germline V gene (reference sequence) yields LGHDT for CDR1 and YNNKEL for CDR2. Inclusive of the bounding cysteine and phenylalanine, the CDR3 is 15 residues long. CDR3 DNA only is kept here, 45 bases in frame from base 1. The immunoSEQ Assay was used to sequence TCRbeta CDR3 regions. After extraction, genomic DNA underwent amplification by bias-controlled multiplex PCR, followed by high-throughput sequencing. In the authors' own workflow: To quantify the absolute abundance of each unique TCRbeta CDR3 region, sequences were collapsed and filtered. T cell fraction was estimated by normalization of TCRbeta template counts to usable DNA, with usable DNA being measured through amplification of reference genes present in all nucleated cells. Repertoire TCRs were annotated as SARS-CoV-2-specific by exact matching of V gene, CDR3 amino acid sequence and J gene to a known reactive TCR set. The reference SARS-CoV-2 TCR set came from MIRA and was filtered for enrichment in COVID-19-positive ImmuneCODE repertoires, removing public or cross-reactive TCRs. Using the MIRA antigens, annotated TCRs were further analysed by specific ORF or by position within an ORF. Breadth was defined as annotated unique rearrangements over total unique productive rearrangements; depth was the summed frequency of those rearrangements. Group comparisons of TCR breadth used two-sided Wilcoxon rank-sum tests. TCRdb mirrors the immuneACCESS table, restricted to in-frame sequences. Some clones are absent from its copies; in checked studies, under half trace to an unresolved V gene, and the reason for the others is unknown. The V and J calls and the clone size are those of that table, but D and trimming were determined from the DNA. This sample holds roughly 320,000 clones; around 86% were observed only once. Around 3.5% of the sample is taken by the ten largest.

What this sample's treatment or condition label stands for: around 19 received Ad26.COV2.S at low or high dose, single or two shots; 5 received placebo; per-sample allocation not given. Repertoires of vaccine and placebo recipients were sequenced from samples collected on day 63 after the first injection. Between 29 July and 7 August 2020, Cohort 1b enrolled around 25 adults aged 18-55 years at one site in Boston, USA. As a vaccine, Ad26.COV2.S was a replication-incompetent adenovirus type 26 vector that expressed a prefusion-stabilized SARS-CoV-2 spike protein derived from the original Wuhan strain.

This TCR came from a person between 18 and 60 years old who received the Ad26.COV2.S COVID-19 vaccine or a placebo. Specimen: peripheral blood, collected in a trial of Ad26.COV2.S vaccine versus placebo. The sequence joins TRBV3-1 (or the pseudogene TRBV3-2) to TRBJ1-4; no D gene call is confident. The CDR3 here reads CASSQDIATNEKLFF. The base sequence is TGTGCCAGCAGCCAAGACATTGCAACTAATGAAAAACTGTTTTTT.